The 30 T cell receptor beta chains presented below share a single source sample, sequenced in a study of blood T cell repertoires in COVID-19. Clones were read by immunoSEQ multiplex PCR, and TCRdb kept only the in-frame ones, dropping some. The sample yields under 150,000 clones, around 87% seen once. The sequencing sample was made of peripheral blood. Every receptor here comes from a woman in her forties or fifties who had recovered from COVID-19.

The genes are TRBV10-3 and TRBJ1-2; D possibly corresponds to TRBD1 (5 bases). V lost 10 bases, J lost 3 bases, and 15 bases lay in between. The CDR3 loop spans 13 amino acids. Germline V gene data show CDR1 as ENHRY and CDR2 as SYGVKD. CDR3 bases: TGTGCCAGCCGGAGGGACGAATACTATGGCTACACCTTC. It yields the protein CASRRDEYYGYTF.

This chain joins TRBV7-2 and TRBJ1-1; 7 bases are a match to TRBD1. The CDR3 consists of 17 residues. The J segment lost 0 bases and the V segment lost 5 bases, leaving 12 bases of the junction unmatched. The germline V gene encodes CDR1 SGHTA and CDR2 FQGNSA. The CDR3 is CASSLHDWTGVNTEAFF. The CDR3 DNA is TGTGCCAGCAGCCTTCATGACTGGACAGGAGTGAACACTGAAGCTTTCTTT.

This clone has a single count. This CDR3 reads CASSFGGTEAFF. CDR3 nucleotide sequence: TGTGCCAGCAGCTTTGGAGGGACTGAAGCTTTCTTT. The gene calls are TRBV5-6 and TRBJ1-1; D is unresolved. CDR1 is SGHDT, CDR2 YYEEEE, per germline. CDR3 size: 12 residues. Trimming took 2 bases from V and 5 from J, leaving 7 bases between them.

The chain carries TRBV6-5 and TRBJ2-1, with TRBD2 matching over 11 bases. Germline V gene data show CDR1 as MNHEY and CDR2 as SVGAGI. Germline trimming cut 4 bases from V and 15 bases from J; bases unmatched to any gene: 11. The CDR3 is 14 amino acids. CDR3: CASSSGGTSGTRFF. CDR3 in DNA: TGTGCCAGCAGTTCCGGGGGGACTAGCGGTACGCGGTTCTTC.

The V call is TRBV19, the J call TRBJ1-5, with no clear D. The V end lost 8 bases, the J end lost 4 bases, and 21 bases lay between the germline ends. The germline CDR1 and CDR2 sequences are LNHDA and SQIVND (reference sequence). There are 16 residues in the CDR3. The CDR3 spells CASHLQARVGNQPQHF. The CDR3, as DNA: TGTGCCAGTCACCTACAAGCGAGGGTTGGTAATCAGCCCCAGCATTTT.

V usage is TRBV5-1 and J usage is TRBJ2-5; the D gene is possibly TRBD2 (6 bases). CDR1 and CDR2 from the germline V gene are SGHRS and YFSETQ. V was cut by 1 base and J by 1 base, with 14 bases left in between. This CDR3 has 16 residues. The CDR3 DNA reads as TGCGCCAGCAGCTTGTTAATGGGGGGTGTCCAAGAGACCCAGTACTTC. It translates to CASSLLMGGVQETQYF.

The chain has TRBV5-4 and TRBJ2-3; possible D gene TRBD2, 5 bases. Germline V CDR1 and CDR2: SGHNT, YYREEE (reference sequence). This CDR3 is 17 amino acids long. V gave up 0 bases and J gave up 2 bases, with 16 bases separating them. The CDR3 bases are TGTGCCAGCAGCTTGGACTGGCGCGGGTCGCTCACAGATACGCAGTATTTT. Encoded protein: CASSLDWRGSLTDTQYF.

This clone was picked up one time. The chain couples TRBV7-9 to TRBJ2-1; maybe TRBD2 (6 bases). The CDR3 is made up of 16 amino acids. Germline V CDR1 and CDR2: SEHNR, FQNEAQ (reference sequence). V lost 5 bases to trimming and J lost 5 bases, with 19 bases between them. The DNA of the CDR3 is TGTGCCAGCAGCACACCGGGACTCCGAGTGAACAATGAGCAGTTCTTC. The encoded protein is CASSTPGLRVNNEQFF.

This chain connects TRBV10-3 to TRBJ2-7, with TRBD2 matching over 8 bases. With V trimmed by 5 bases and J by 2 bases, 5 bases remained unmatched. Per the germline V gene, CDR1 is ENHRY and CDR2 is SYGVKD. This CDR3 is 14 amino acids long. CDR3 residues: CAISRAGGAYEQYF. The CDR3 nucleotides read TGTGCCATCAGTCGTGCCGGGGGGGCCTACGAGCAGTACTTC.

The gene calls are TRBV5-8 and TRBJ2-5; the D gene is possibly TRBD2 (5 bases). CDR1 and CDR2 (germline): SGHTS, YDEGEE. Trimming shortened V by 4 bases and J by 3 bases, and 16 bases separated the two germline ends. This CDR3 spans 15 amino acids. The CDR3 loop is CASSPGQAGEETQYF. The CDR3 region has the DNA TGTGCCAGCAGCCCTGGGCAGGCCGGGGAAGAGACCCAGTACTTC. Filled out from reference TRBV5-8 and TRBJ2-5, the complete variable domain reads EAGVTQSPTHLIKTRGQQATLRCSPISGHTSVYWYQQALGLGLQFLLWYDEGEERNRGNFPPRFSGRQFPNYSSELNVNALELEDSALYLCASSPGQAGEETQYFGPGTRLLVL.

The chain employs TRBV6-5 and TRBJ1-1; D gene uncertain. There are 14 residues in the CDR3. The germline V gene has CDR1 MNHEY and CDR2 SVGAGI. Trimming removed 5 bases at V and 5 bases at J, with 15 bases between. The CDR3 sequence is CASSRDSSMTEAFF. CDR3 sequence (DNA): TGTGCCAGCAGTAGAGACTCCTCGATGACTGAAGCTTTCTTT.

This clone has a handful of counts. The chain recombines TRBV24-1 with TRBJ2-7, with 7 bases matching TRBD2. CDR3 length equals 16 residues. Germline CDR1 is KGHDR and CDR2 is SFDVKD. With 5 bases clipped from V and 3 bases from J, the junction kept 12 bases outside the gene matches. For the CDR3, the DNA is TGTGCCACCAGTGTGGGTTCGGGGGGTCGAGGCTACGAGCAGTACTTC. Protein sequence: CATSVGSGGRGYEQYF.

V usage is TRBV19 and J usage is TRBJ2-3, with 7 bases that match TRBD2. The V gene end was trimmed by 3 bases and the J gene end by 1 base; junction bases not matched to a gene: 1. Germline V gene lookup returns CDR1 LNHDA and CDR2 SQIVND (reference sequence). This CDR3 has 14 amino acids. CDR3 protein: CASSMGGGTDTQYF. CDR3 nucleotides: TGTGCCAGTAGTATGGGGGGGGGCACAGATACGCAGTATTTT.

The gene calls are TRBV2 and TRBJ1-2, with D unclear. The germline V gene encodes CDR1 SNHLY and CDR2 FYNNEI. This CDR3 region has 13 residues. The V end was cut by 5 bases, the J end by 8 bases, with 15 bases between. The CDR3 protein is CASSTRAFGGYTF. In DNA form, the CDR3 reads TGTGCCAGCAGTACTAGGGCATTTGGAGGCTACACCTTC.

The V and J genes are TRBV7-8 and TRBJ2-7, with a possible D match to TRBD2 (5 bases). Trimming removed 5 bases from V and 3 bases from J, with 14 bases in between. Germline V lookup: CDR1 SGHVS, CDR2 FQNEAQ. This CDR3 has 14 residues. The CDR3 DNA is TGTGCCAGCAGCCCTATGAGGGTTAGCTACGAGCAGTACTTC. Its translation is CASSPMRVSYEQYF.

This chain joins TRBV5-4 and TRBJ2-7; TRBD1 aligns across 8 bases. Germline V CDR1 and CDR2: SGHNT, YYREEE (reference sequence). The trim removed 0 bases at V and 2 bases at J, leaving 4 bases unmatched. This CDR3 has 15 residues. This CDR3 is CASSLGAGGPYEQYF. The CDR3 DNA reads TGTGCCAGCAGCTTGGGGGCAGGGGGCCCCTACGAGCAGTACTTC.

This chain uses TRBV7-9 with TRBJ2-3, with 8 bases fitting TRBD2. CDR1 and CDR2 from the germline V gene are SEHNR and FQNEAQ (reference sequence). The CDR3 has 14 residues. Unmatched junction bases numbered 5, after V lost 4 bases and J lost 5 bases. CDR3 sequence reads: CASSWGLGGDTQYF. CDR3 sequence (DNA): TGTGCCAGCAGCTGGGGACTAGGTGGAGATACGCAGTATTTT.

The chain has TRBV2 and TRBJ2-5; 10 nucleotides agree with TRBD2. Per germline, CDR1 SNHLY and CDR2 FYNNEI. V was clipped by 3 bases and J by 2 bases; unmatched bases: 6. The CDR3 spans 16 residues. The CDR3 DNA sequence: TGTGCCAGCAGTGAGGGTATAGCGGGGGGACAAGAGACCCAGTACTTC. As protein: CASSEGIAGGQETQYF.

The CDR3 sequence: CASSQRDAHYGYTF. Written as DNA, the CDR3 is TGTGCCAGCAGCCAGCGAGACGCCCACTATGGCTACACCTTC. This sequence joins TRBV7-9 and TRBJ1-2, with D hard to call. CDR1 is SEHNR, CDR2 FQNEAQ, per germline (reference sequence). Trimming pared 5 bases from V and 3 bases from J, leaving 13 bases between. This CDR3 comprises 14 residues.

This chain links TRBV7-3 with TRBJ1-2, with 7 bases fitting TRBD1. Germline lookup yields CDR1 SGHTA and CDR2 FQGTGA. CDR3 length: 15 residues. The trim removed 5 bases at V and 5 bases at J, leaving 11 bases unmatched. As DNA, the CDR3 is TGTGCCAGCAGCCTCGACAGGGACGGTGAATATGGCTACACCTTC. This codes for CASSLDRDGEYGYTF.

This clone is a singleton in its sample. V is TRBV4-1 and J is TRBJ1-1; D is possibly TRBD1 (5 bases). Trimming pared 4 bases from V and 3 bases from J, leaving 9 bases between. Germline CDR1 is MGHRA and CDR2 is YSYEKL. The CDR3 extends over 13 amino acids. The CDR3 nucleotides read TGCGCCAGCAGCCGAGCGGGGCACACTGAAGCTTTCTTT. It is translated as CASSRAGHTEAFF.

As to this clone: A much larger clone lies a single base off, so this may be a read error. This chain uses TRBV6-6 with TRBJ1-2; no clear D. This CDR3 has 14 residues. V was clipped by 0 bases and J by 9 bases, with 14 bases between them. Germline V CDR1 and CDR2: MNHNY, SVGAGI (reference sequence). The CDR3 nucleotides are TGTGCCAGCAGTTACTCGATAACATCCGGGAGCTACACCTTC. Amino acid sequence: CASSYSITSGSYTF.

The chain uses TRBV5-6 and TRBJ1-1, with D tentatively TRBD1 (5 bases). This CDR3 is built from 14 residues. Germline-derived CDR1 and CDR2 are SGHDT and YYEEEE. Trimming left V 3 bases short and J 4 bases short, with 13 bases between. Written as DNA, the CDR3 is TGTGCCAGCAGCTCCGCGGGGCATTTCACTGAAGCTTTCTTT. Protein product: CASSSAGHFTEAFF.

The DNA of the CDR3 is TGCGCCAGCAGCCAGGCAGGGATGTCTAATGAAAAACTGTTTTTT. Translating it yields CASSQAGMSNEKLFF. The V and J genes are TRBV4-1 and TRBJ1-4, with a weak D call TRBD1 (5 bases). V was shortened by 3 bases and J by 3 bases, with 11 bases between the two germline ends. The germline V gene has CDR1 MGHRA and CDR2 YSYEKL. This CDR3 contains 15 residues.

The chain couples TRBV28 to TRBJ1-5; TRBD1 might be the D (5 bases). CDR3 length equals 15 residues. With 3 bases removed from V and 0 bases from J, the gap between germline ends came to 9 bases. Per germline, CDR1 MDHEN and CDR2 SYDVKM. The CDR3 loop reads CASSFGQNSNQPQHF. The CDR3 DNA is TGTGCCAGCAGTTTCGGACAAAATAGCAATCAGCCCCAGCATTTT. Full variable domain (remainder filled in from reference TRBV28 and TRBJ1-5): DVKVTQSSRYLVKRTGEKVFLECVQDMDHENMFWYRQDPGLGLRLIYFSYDVKMKEKGDIPEGYSVSREKKERFSLILESASTNQTSMYLCASSFGQNSNQPQHFGDGTRLSIL.

This chain connects TRBV6-2 or TRBV6-3 to TRBJ2-7; 8 bases align to TRBD2. CDR3 length equals 11 residues. Germline lookup yields CDR1 MNHEY and CDR2 SVGEGT. V shed 6 bases and J 6 bases; nucleotides not matched to a gene: 1. The CDR3 bases are TGTGCCAGCAGCGGGACTAGCGAGCAGTACTTC. It specifies CASSGTSEQYF.

V gene TRBV5-1 combines with J gene TRBJ1-6; D gene ambiguous. CDR3 length: 16 residues. V lost 0 bases and J 1 base, leaving 8 bases between the germline ends. Germline loops: CDR1 SGHRS, CDR2 YFSETQ. The CDR3 loop is CASSLGRASYNSPLHF. In DNA form, the CDR3 reads TGCGCCAGCAGCTTGGGTCGAGCGTCCTATAATTCACCCCTCCACTTT.

J is TRBJ1-2 and V is TRBV14; TRBD1 is a possible D gene (5 bases). The CDR3 is 13 residues long. The germline V and J ends were trimmed by 1 base and 4 bases, with 7 bases remaining between them. Germline V gene data show CDR1 as SGHDN and CDR2 as FVKESK. Here the CDR3 DNA reads TGTGCCAGCAGCCAAGGTCAGGGCTATGGCTACACCTTC. This gives the protein CASSQGQGYGYTF.

The V gene is TRBV2, the J gene TRBJ2-4; TRBD1 agrees at 9 bases. CDR1 is SNHLY and CDR2 is FYNNEI in the germline V gene. The CDR3 loop spans 12 amino acids. The V segment lost 8 bases and the J segment 6 bases; nucleotides outside the gene matches: 2. CDR3 region: CASSDRGNIQYF. The CDR3 nucleotides read TGTGCCAGCTCGGACAGGGGAAACATTCAGTACTTC.

V usage is TRBV7-6 and J usage is TRBJ1-4; possible D gene TRBD1, 5 bases. V shed 5 bases and J shed 8 bases, with 12 bases lying between them. Germline loops: CDR1 SGHVS, CDR2 FNYEAQ. The CDR3 has 13 residues. The CDR3 DNA follows: TGTGCCAGCAGCACTTCAGGGAGGGAAAAACTGTTTTTT. Amino acid sequence: CASSTSGREKLFF.